This TCR beta chain appears in the sequencing data of a study of technical replicates of blood from a few donors. CDR3 length: 15 residues. The V gene end was trimmed by 3 bases and the J gene end by 7 bases; junction bases not matched to a gene: 5. Germline V gene lookup returns CDR1 SGHRS and CDR2 YFSETQ. Profiled with immunoSEQ multiplex PCR; TCRdb holds only in-frame clones, not every one. The sample consists of 50,000 to 70,000 clones, around 87% of them appearing once. The source is a human donor in good health. Some clones in this sample may be carry-over from other donors' samples. The specimen sequenced was PBMCs. The chain carries TRBV5-1 and TRBJ2-2; 11 bases are a match to TRBD2. CDR3 sequence (DNA): TGCGCCAGCAGCTACATAGCGGGGGGGATCGGGGAGCTGTTTTTT. Its protein product is CASSYIAGGIGELFF.